Listed here are 7 T cell receptor beta chains from one sample, sequenced in a study of CD8 T cells in Susac syndrome. Random hexamers were used to reverse transcribe the RNA input (about 0.45 to 1 ug). Using its own MiXCR run on the immunoSEQ multiplex PCR reads, TCRdb lists one record per CDR3 protein. Here the sample spans 140,000 or so distinct CDR3 sequences, around 96% being singletons. The sample consisted of CD4+ T cells from PBMCs. The receptors here all came from a human donor with multiple sclerosis.

This chain connects TRBV19 to TRBJ2-7, with TRBD1 matching 7 bases. V shed 6 bases, J shed 0 bases, and the junction held 8 bases outside the gene matches. CDR3 size: 15 residues. The germline gives CDR1 LNHDA, CDR2 SQIVND (reference sequence). The CDR3 spells CASRAPGQSSYEQYF. CDR3 DNA sequence: TGTGCCAGTAGAGCCCCGGGACAGAGCTCCTACGAGCAGTACTTC.

The chain has TRBV4-3 and TRBJ2-7; D possibly corresponds to TRBD2 (7 bases). Germline CDR1 is LGHNA and CDR2 is YSLEER. CDR3 size: 13 residues. The V end was cut by 4 bases, the J end by 7 bases, with 14 bases between. Here the CDR3 reads CASSLDRGGEQYF. The CDR3 DNA follows: TGCGCCAGCAGCCTAGATAGGGGGGGAGAGCAGTACTTC.

This chain uses TRBV24-1 with TRBJ1-2; tentative D call: TRBD1 (6 bases). V was clipped by 3 bases and J by 4 bases, with 8 bases between them. CDR3 length: 13 residues. Germline V gene data show CDR1 as KGHDR and CDR2 as SFDVKD. The DNA of the CDR3 is TGTGCCACCAGTGATACAGGGCGCTATGGCTACACCTTC. It yields the protein CATSDTGRYGYTF.

V is TRBV9 and J is TRBJ2-3; 9 bases are shared with TRBD2. The CDR3 totals 18 residues. Germline-derived CDR1 and CDR2 are SGDLS and YYNGEE. J was trimmed by 4 bases and V by 0 bases; bases with no gene match: 12. DNA for the CDR3: TGTGCCAGCAGCGTAGGAACAAGGCTAGCGGGAAGGCCAGATACGCAGTATTTT. Its translation: CASSVGTRLAGRPDTQYF.

The rearrangement links TRBV7-8 to TRBJ2-7; possibly TRBD2 for D (7 bases). Germline V gene lookup returns CDR1 SGHVS and CDR2 FQNEAQ. This CDR3 contains 20 residues. The V and J ends lost 3 bases and 3 bases respectively, with 30 bases between them. The CDR3 reads CASSFRTWGGGSLNDYEQYF. CDR3 bases: TGTGCCAGCAGCTTCAGGACATGGGGCGGGGGCTCATTGAACGACTACGAGCAGTACTTC.

The chain is built from TRBV15 and TRBJ1-5; D remains unclear. Per germline, CDR1 LNHNV and CDR2 YYDKDF (reference sequence). Trimming cost V 8 bases and J 5 bases, with 19 bases left between them. This CDR3 spans 15 amino acids. Here the CDR3 DNA reads TGTGCCACCTGGGAACCGGGGAAAGGGCATCAGCCCCAGCATTTT. It translates to CATWEPGKGHQPQHF.

In nucleotides, the CDR3 is TGTGCCAGCAGTTACTCGACAAGGCCTTTCTACAATGAGCAGTTCTTC. As protein: CASSYSTRPFYNEQFF. The rearrangement links TRBV6-5 to TRBJ2-1; D is uncertain. Germline lookup yields CDR1 MNHEY and CDR2 SVGAGI. Deletions cut 0 bases from V and 3 bases from J, with 12 bases between. CDR3 length equals 16 residues.